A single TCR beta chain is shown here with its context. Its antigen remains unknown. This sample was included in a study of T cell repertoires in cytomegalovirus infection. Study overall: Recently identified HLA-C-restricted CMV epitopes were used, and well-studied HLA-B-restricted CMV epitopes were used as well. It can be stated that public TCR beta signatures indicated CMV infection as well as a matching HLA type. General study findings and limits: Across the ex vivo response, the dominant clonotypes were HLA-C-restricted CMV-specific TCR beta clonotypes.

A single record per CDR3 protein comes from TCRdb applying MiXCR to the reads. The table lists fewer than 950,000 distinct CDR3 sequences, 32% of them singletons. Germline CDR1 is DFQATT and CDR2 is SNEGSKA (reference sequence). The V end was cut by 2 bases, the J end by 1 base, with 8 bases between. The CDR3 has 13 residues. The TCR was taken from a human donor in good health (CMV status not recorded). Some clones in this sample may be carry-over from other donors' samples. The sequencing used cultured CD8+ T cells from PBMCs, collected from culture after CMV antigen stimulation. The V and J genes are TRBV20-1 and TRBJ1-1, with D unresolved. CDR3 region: CSARTLGNTEAFF. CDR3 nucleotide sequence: TGCAGTGCTAGAACCTTAGGGAACACTGAAGCTTTCTTT.